This entry lists 30 T cell receptor beta chains sequenced from one sample in a study of T-cell memory formation after mild COVID-19. From the 5' RACE reads, TCRdb called clonotypes with MiXCR, one entry per CDR3 protein. The table records just over 350,000 distinct CDR3 sequences, over 13% of them present only once. Sequenced sample: PBMCs or a T cell subset sorted from them (not recorded which). Every receptor here comes from a man younger than 30 who had mild COVID-19 (a few samples of this study predate the infection). Cell type and time point are not known.

This clonotype has more than one count but fewer than ten. The gene calls are TRBV29-1 and TRBJ1-4, with 10 bases lining up with TRBD1. V was clipped by 7 bases and J by 5 bases; unmatched bases: 10. The CDR3 is 15 amino acids. Germline values: CDR1 SQVTM, CDR2 ANQGSEA. The CDR3 region is CSAALLGQGNEKLFF. DNA for the CDR3: TGCAGCGCTGCACTATTGGGACAGGGGAATGAAAAACTGTTTTTT.

This clonotype was seen more than once but under ten times. V is TRBV20-1 and J is TRBJ1-1; 8 positions match TRBD1. The J segment lost 7 bases and the V segment lost 0 bases, leaving 7 bases of the junction unmatched. In germline, CDR1 is DFQATT, CDR2 SNEGSKA (reference sequence). CDR3 length equals 14 residues. DNA for the CDR3: TGCAGTGCTAGAGATCGAAGGGGACAGGATGAAGCTTTCTTT. As protein: CSARDRRGQDEAFF.

This clonotype was recorded many times. J is TRBJ2-3 and V is TRBV20-1; 10 nucleotides align to TRBD2. The germline CDR1 and CDR2 sequences are DFQATT and SNEGSKA (reference sequence). The CDR3 has 16 amino acids. V shed 6 bases, J shed 1 base, and the junction held 10 bases outside the gene matches. The CDR3 protein is CSARASGGRGTDTQYF. The DNA for the CDR3 is TGCAGTGCCAGGGCTAGCGGGGGCCGGGGCACAGATACGCAGTATTTT.

This clonotype was detected only a few times. V and J are TRBV20-1 and TRBJ1-5, with TRBD1 matching over 7 bases. The CDR3 totals 16 residues. CDR1 and CDR2 from the germline V gene are DFQATT and SNEGSKA (reference sequence). With 5 bases clipped from V and 4 bases from J, the junction kept 14 bases outside the gene matches. The CDR3 protein is CSAPGQAGDPNQPQHF. The CDR3 DNA sequence: TGCAGTGCTCCTGGACAGGCTGGGGATCCTAATCAGCCCCAGCATTTT.

The V call is TRBV6-2 or TRBV6-3, the J call TRBJ2-4; D perhaps matches TRBD2 (6 bases). Germline V gene data show CDR1 as MNHEY and CDR2 as SVGEGT. CDR3 length equals 14 residues. Trimming pared 0 bases from V and 6 bases from J, leaving 9 bases between. Here the CDR3 DNA reads TGTGCCAGCAGTTACTCTGGGACTGCAAACATTCAGTACTTC. Protein product: CASSYSGTANIQYF.

The rearrangement joins TRBV18 to TRBJ2-1, with no clear D. Germline loops: CDR1 KGHSH, CDR2 LQKENI. This CDR3 comprises 13 residues. Trimming stripped 4 bases from V and 6 bases from J, with 10 bases between. The CDR3 loop reads CASSRPPFNEQFF. CDR3 DNA: TGTGCCAGCTCACGCCCGCCCTTCAATGAGCAGTTCTTC.

This clonotype turned up a few times. The chain couples TRBV30 to TRBJ2-7; D gene uncertain. Per germline, CDR1 GTSNPN and CDR2 SVGIG (reference sequence). Trimming stripped 3 bases from V and 0 bases from J, with 6 bases between. This CDR3 has 12 residues. CDR3 protein: CAWRESSYEQYF. The DNA of the CDR3 is TGTGCCTGGAGAGAGAGCTCCTACGAGCAGTACTTC.

The chain has TRBV11-3 and TRBJ2-2, with a possible D match to TRBD2 (5 bases). Germline-derived CDR1 and CDR2 are SGHNT and YENEEA. The CDR3 totals 14 residues. The germline V and J ends were trimmed by 3 bases and 4 bases, with 9 bases remaining between them. The CDR3: CASSLGRTTGELFF. DNA for the CDR3: TGTGCCAGCAGCTTGGGGAGAACCACCGGGGAGCTGTTTTTT.

This clonotype has only a few counts. This chain links TRBV5-5 with TRBJ1-2, with TRBD1 as a possible D gene (6 bases). The CDR3 is made up of 14 amino acids. Germline V gene lookup returns CDR1 SGHKS and CDR2 YYEKEE (reference sequence). V was clipped by 4 bases and J by 7 bases, with 17 bases between them. This CDR3 reads CASSRTPTGPGYTF. The CDR3 DNA sequence: TGTGCCAGCAGCCGCACCCCGACAGGCCCTGGCTACACCTTC.

This clonotype occurred many times. The CDR3 loop reads CASSYDTYTEAFF. The CDR3 DNA sequence: TGTGCCAGCAGCTACGACACATACACTGAAGCTTTCTTT. The chain carries TRBV7-2 and TRBJ1-1; D gene ambiguous. This CDR3 has 13 residues. Germline lookup yields CDR1 SGHTA and CDR2 FQGNSA. Trimming removed 4 bases from V and 3 bases from J, with 9 bases in between.

This clonotype showed up many times. The V call is TRBV11-2, the J call TRBJ2-3, with D perhaps TRBD1 (6 bases). There are 19 residues in the CDR3. Germline V gene lookup returns CDR1 SGHAT and CDR2 FQNNGV. V was pared by 3 bases and J by 2 bases, with 24 bases between. The CDR3 DNA reads as TGTGCCAGCAGCTTCCCCGAGCAAGGGGGTCGCGCATACACAGATACGCAGTATTTT. Protein: CASSFPEQGGRAYTDTQYF.

This clonotype was counted a few times. The chain is built from TRBV7-9 and TRBJ1-2, with D unresolved. This CDR3 has 13 residues. The V and J ends lost 1 base and 8 bases respectively, with 11 bases between them. Germline V CDR1 and CDR2: SEHNR, FQNEAQ (reference sequence). The CDR3 bases are TGTGCCAGCAGCTTAGATGGGTTTCGCGGCTACACCTTC. Translating gives CASSLDGFRGYTF. The full variable domain, with the rest looked up from reference TRBV7-9 and TRBJ1-2, is DTGVSQNPRHKITKRGQNVTFRCDPISEHNRLYWYRQTLGQGPEFLTYFQNEAQLEKSRLLSDRFSAERPKGSFSTLEIQRTEQGDSAMYLCASSLDGFRGYTFGSGTRLTVV.

Many counts were recorded for this clonotype. The V and J genes are TRBV28 and TRBJ1-1, with 9 bases that match TRBD1. V gave up 5 bases and J gave up 6 bases; unmatched junction bases: 16. In germline, CDR1 is MDHEN, CDR2 SYDVKM. This CDR3 contains 17 residues. Here the CDR3 DNA reads TGTGCCAGCAGTCCAGGGGCGGGACAGGGAAAAAGTCCTGAAGCTTTCTTT. It encodes CASSPGAGQGKSPEAFF.

The chain has TRBV20-1 and TRBJ2-3; a possible D gene is TRBD2 (6 bases). This CDR3 contains 15 residues. Germline V gives CDR1 DFQATT, CDR2 SNEGSKA (reference sequence). The CDR3 DNA sequence: TGCAGGGCCCTCAGTGGCGCGGGGAGCACAGATACGCAGTATTTT. Protein: CRALSGAGSTDTQYF.

This chain joins TRBV28 and TRBJ1-1; no reliable D call. The V end lost 2 bases, the J end lost 10 bases, and 11 bases lay between the germline ends. From germline, CDR1 is MDHEN and CDR2 SYDVKM. The CDR3 contains 12 residues. The CDR3 loop is CASSLKRRTAFF. CDR3 bases: TGTGCCAGCAGTTTAAAGAGGCGTACAGCTTTCTTT.

The V gene is TRBV21-1, the J gene TRBJ2-5; no check of the table's D call, TRBD1, against the DNA was made. TRBV21-1 represents a pseudogene. CDR3 length: 18 residues. The CDR3 sequence is CASSKANRGPCGQETQYF. DNA for the CDR3: TGTGCCAGCAGCAAAGCCAACAGGGGGCCCTGCGGACAAGAGACCCAGTACTTC.

V is TRBV6-2 or TRBV6-3 and J is TRBJ2-3, with 9 bases identical to TRBD1. CDR1 is MNHEY, CDR2 SVGEGT, per germline. V was pared by 7 bases and J by 5 bases, with 7 bases of the junction left unmatched. This CDR3 is 14 amino acids long. CDR3: CASISDRGIDTQYF. The CDR3 DNA reads TGTGCCAGCATCTCGGACAGGGGAATAGATACGCAGTATTTT.

Comments on this clonotype: Relative to the germline gene, one junction end is altered; a read error may explain this. This sequence joins TRBV4-2 and TRBJ2-3, with 8 nucleotides matching TRBD2. CDR1 and CDR2 (germline): LGHNA, YNFKEQ. CDR3 length: 17 residues. CDR3 DNA: TGTGCCAGCAGCCAAGGCAATAGCGGGGTCGGCACAGATACGAAGTATTTT. This codes for CASSQGNSGVGTDTKYF.

This clonotype was recorded at least ten times. This chain connects TRBV4-1 to TRBJ1-1; the D is unclear. There are 14 residues in the CDR3. V lost 4 bases, J lost 0 bases, and 9 bases lay in between. Germline CDR1 reads MGHRA; CDR2 reads YSYEKL. DNA of the CDR3: TGCGCCAGCAGCCTTCTAGGGATGAACACTGAAGCTTTCTTT. It specifies CASSLLGMNTEAFF.

The table lists this clonotype with many counts. J is TRBJ2-3 and V is TRBV30; weak D call: TRBD1 (6 bases). The V gene lost 4 bases and the J gene lost 6 bases, with 8 bases spanning the gap. This CDR3 has 11 residues. Germline V lookup: CDR1 GTSNPN, CDR2 SVGIG (reference sequence). The DNA for the CDR3 is TGTGCCTGGAACAGGGCGGATACGCAGTATTTT. It encodes CAWNRADTQYF.

The CDR3 bases are TGCAGTGCTAGAGACGGGGGTAACGAGCAGTACTTC. It encodes CSARDGGNEQYF. The rearrangement links TRBV20-1 to TRBJ2-7; possibly TRBD2 for D (6 bases). Looked up from germline, CDR1 is DFQATT and CDR2 is SNEGSKA (reference sequence). Deletions cut 0 bases from V and 5 bases from J, with 8 bases between. The CDR3 consists of 12 residues.

This clonotype was counted only a few times. V gene TRBV7-9 combines with J gene TRBJ1-6, with 10 bases lining up with TRBD1. This CDR3 is built from 15 residues. Germline loops: CDR1 SEHNR, CDR2 FQNEAQ (reference sequence). The V and J ends lost 5 bases and 7 bases, in that order; junction bases with no gene match: 5. The CDR3 nucleotides are TGTGCCAGCAGCGCCGGGACAGGGGACAATTCACCCCTCCACTTT. This sequence encodes CASSAGTGDNSPLHF. Combining the CDR3 with reference TRBV7-9 and TRBJ1-6 gives the whole variable domain DTGVSQNPRHKITKRGQNVTFRCDPISEHNRLYWYRQTLGQGPEFLTYFQNEAQLEKSRLLSDRFSAERPKGSFSTLEIQRTEQGDSAMYLCASSAGTGDNSPLHFGNGTRLTVT.

V and J are TRBV6-2 or TRBV6-3 and TRBJ2-3; D gene ambiguous. The germline V and J ends were trimmed by 3 bases and 3 bases, with 4 bases remaining between them. The CDR3 sequence is 12 residues long. The germline gives CDR1 MNHEY, CDR2 SVGEGT. This CDR3 reads CASSYVTDTQYF. CDR3 in DNA: TGTGCCAGCAGTTATGTGACAGATACGCAGTATTTT.

This clonotype was found a few times. The chain links TRBV4-1 to TRBJ1-2; 9 bases map to TRBD1. The CDR3 totals 15 residues. Trimming removed 6 bases from V and 8 bases from J; junction bases left unmatched: 13. From germline, CDR1 is MGHRA and CDR2 YSYEKL. The CDR3 protein is CASRLPGQGMGGYTF. For the CDR3, the DNA is TGCGCCAGCAGACTACCCGGACAGGGGATGGGAGGCTACACCTTC.

This sequence joins TRBV12-3 or TRBV12-4 and TRBJ2-5, with D unclear. V was cut by 3 bases and J by 2 bases, with 7 bases left in between. This CDR3 region has 13 residues. CDR3 sequence reads: CASSFRLQETQYF. DNA for the CDR3: TGTGCCAGCAGTTTTCGACTGCAAGAGACCCAGTACTTC.

This clonotype has ten or more counts. The chain links TRBV7-2 to TRBJ2-5, with D unclear. CDR1 and CDR2 from the germline V gene are SGHTA and FQGNSA. V dropped 3 bases and J dropped 2 bases, with 7 bases sitting between them. This CDR3 spans 13 amino acids. CDR3 region: CASSFLDQETQYF. CDR3 sequence (DNA): TGTGCCAGCAGCTTTCTAGATCAAGAGACCCAGTACTTC.

The chain uses TRBV4-2 and TRBJ2-2, with 7 bases fitting TRBD1. CDR1 LGHNA and CDR2 YNFKEQ come from the germline V gene. The ends lost 6 bases at V and 0 bases at J; junction bases unmatched: 4. This CDR3 spans 15 amino acids. The CDR3 DNA follows: TGTGCCAGCAGTAGACAGGGCTCGAACACCGGGGAGCTGTTTTTT. It codes for CASSRQGSNTGELFF.

The chain couples TRBV4-1 to TRBJ2-2, with 12 bases identical to TRBD2. The CDR3 extends over 19 amino acids. Looked up from germline, CDR1 is MGHRA and CDR2 is YSYEKL. The J segment lost 0 bases and the V segment lost 2 bases, leaving 7 bases of the junction unmatched. CDR3 nucleotides: TGCGCCAGCAGCCAAAGACTAGCGGGGGAAATCGCGAACACCGGGGAGCTGTTTTTT. Protein sequence: CASSQRLAGEIANTGELFF.

The chain links TRBV7-2 to TRBJ2-7, with a weak D call TRBD1 (5 bases). The CDR3 covers 12 residues. CDR1 SGHTA and CDR2 FQGNSA come from the germline V gene. Trimming left V 4 bases short and J 4 bases short, with 8 bases between. The CDR3 DNA reads TGTGCCAGCAGCTCCCGACAGTACGAGCAGTACTTC. This translates into CASSSRQYEQYF. Complete variable domain (other parts from reference TRBV7-2 and TRBJ2-7): GAGVSQSPSNKVTEKGKDVELRCDPISGHTALYWYRQSLGQGLEFLIYFQGNSAPDKSGLPSDRFSAERTGGSVSTLTIQRTQQEDSAVYLCASSSRQYEQYFGPGTRLTVT.

In DNA, the CDR3 is TGTGCCAGCAGCTACGACGTCCGGGGGGGACTGATCTACAATGAGCAGTTCTTC. Translated, it gives CASSYDVRGGLIYNEQFF. The chain links TRBV7-2 to TRBJ2-1; TRBD2 aligns across 8 bases. CDR3 length: 18 amino acids. V was pared by 4 bases and J by 3 bases, with 14 bases of the junction left unmatched. Per germline, CDR1 SGHTA and CDR2 FQGNSA.